These 5 T cell receptor beta chains were all obtained from the same sample, sequenced in a study of T cell responses to AZD1222 COVID-19 vaccine. The assay was immunoSEQ multiplex PCR, and TCRdb's table has in-frame clones only and misses some. The repertoire consists of 100,000 to 150,000 clones, with about 92% occurring once and the leading ten covering about 1.1%. This specimen consisted of peripheral blood, obtained on day 0 of AZD1222 vaccination. The receptors stem from an adult in good health.

The chain employs TRBV3-1 (or the pseudogene TRBV3-2) and TRBJ1-5; TRBD1 matches at 7 bases. After removal of 2 bases from V and 4 bases from J, the junction contained 5 bases not matched to a gene. CDR1 is LGHDT and CDR2 is YNNKEL in the germline V gene (reference sequence). CDR3 length: 15 amino acids. CDR3 nucleotides: TGTGCCAGCAGCCAAAGACAGGGAGGTAATCAGCCCCAGCATTTT. Protein sequence: CASSQRQGGNQPQHF.

V usage is TRBV9 and J usage is TRBJ2-1, with TRBD2 matching over 7 bases. CDR1 and CDR2 (germline): SGDLS, YYNGEE. V trimming: 0 bases; J trimming: 4 bases; junction bases outside the gene matches: 1. The CDR3 has 14 amino acids. The DNA of the CDR3 is TGTGCCAGCAGCGTAGGCGGGAGTTACAATGAGCAGTTCTTC. Its translation: CASSVGGSYNEQFF.

The chain is built from TRBV5-1 and TRBJ2-1; 7 nucleotides agree with TRBD2. CDR1 and CDR2 (germline): SGHRS, YFSETQ. The V and J ends lost 0 bases and 4 bases, in that order; junction bases with no gene match: 4. The CDR3 sequence is 15 residues long. Here the CDR3 DNA reads TGCGCCAGCAGCTTGGCTCAGCGGGAATACAATGAGCAGTTCTTC. Its protein product is CASSLAQREYNEQFF.

This sequence joins TRBV6-8 and TRBJ2-5; TRBD2 matches 13 bases. Germline values: CDR1 MNHGY, CDR2 SAAAGT. The CDR3 sequence is 16 residues long. V was clipped by 2 bases and J by 5 bases; unmatched bases: 5. This CDR3 reads CASSYRTSGRAETQYF. CDR3 sequence (DNA): TGTGCCAGCAGTTACCGAACTAGCGGGAGGGCCGAGACCCAGTACTTC.

V is TRBV18 and J is TRBJ1-2; possible D gene TRBD1, 5 bases. Germline CDR1 reads KGHSH; CDR2 reads LQKENI. V gave up 4 bases and J gave up 6 bases, with 12 bases separating them. CDR3 length: 13 amino acids. The CDR3 sequence is CASSLEGRNGYTF. The CDR3 nucleotides are TGTGCCAGCTCACTGGAGGGGCGGAATGGCTACACCTTC. The full variable domain, in which reference TRBV18 and TRBJ1-2 provide the parts outside the CDR3, is NAGVMQNPRHLVRRRGQEARLRCSPMKGHSHVYWYRQLPEEGLKFMVYLQKENIIDESGMPKERFSAEFPKEGPSILRIQQVVRGDSAAYFCASSLEGRNGYTFGSGTRLTVV.